This T cell receptor beta chain was captured by sequencing in a study of cytomegalovirus exposure and HLA in healthy donors. Study-level background: Per a later analysis, the roughly 690 first-cohort and more than 100 validation repertoires shared one platform. Overall study results and limits: Investigators reported 164 TCR beta chains as tied to cytomegalovirus. The classifier reportedly diagnosed cytomegalovirus status with high specificity and sensitivity.

The donors were in the approximately 130-subject validation cohort; that cohort was separate from the roughly 700-subject first cohort. V shed 1 base and J shed 6 bases, with 7 bases lying between them. CDR3 length: 12 residues. Germline values: CDR1 SEHNR, CDR2 FQNEAQ (reference sequence). A note on this clone: What it binds is not known.

Produced via immunoSEQ multiplex PCR; TCRdb's table is partial and in-frame only. The sample yields around 66,000 clones, 95% to 98% seen once. This TCR derives from a woman between 18 and 30 years old in good health and CMV-seropositive. Specimen: PBMCs. The V gene is TRBV7-9, the J gene TRBJ2-7; tentative D call: TRBD1 (6 bases). The CDR3 coding sequence is TGTGCCAGCAGCTTAGGGGACACCGAGCAGTACTTC. Its protein product is CASSLGDTEQYF.